The entry below gives a single T cell receptor (beta chain) sequence along with its context. Its antigen is currently unknown. A second PCR of roughly 7 to 11 cycles used a sample-barcoded 5' primer and a J-beta primer mix. Each cDNA molecule received a tag from a template-switch adaptor that had 12 random nucleotides. Every sample returned 2.5 million or more CDR3-containing paired-end reads. TCRdb ran MiXCR on the 5' RACE reads and lists one entry per CDR3 protein. The table records 1.2 million to 1.5 million distinct CDR3 sequences, around two fifths of them present only once. The data are from a study of blood T cells in healthy people across ages. Regarding the study as a whole: Significant beta diversity loss was already apparent by age 40, declining roughly linearly. Naive CD4+ cells and diversity were both higher in long-lived donors than in aged donors.

With V trimmed by 5 bases and J by 5 bases, 7 bases remained unmatched. Germline loops: CDR1 PRHDT, CDR2 FYEKMQ (reference sequence). The CDR3 consists of 15 residues. The J gene is TRBJ1-1, the V gene TRBV13, with TRBD1 identical over 11 bases. The sample taken for sequencing was blood. This receptor was taken from a woman between 18 and 29 years old in good health. In DNA, the CDR3 is TGTGCCAGCAGCCACCGGGACAGGGGGATAACTGAAGCTTTCTTT. Protein: CASSHRDRGITEAFF.